The 18 T cell receptor beta chains reported below all come from one sample, sequenced in a study of T cell repertoires in cytomegalovirus infection. TCRdb reprocessed the reads with MiXCR, giving one entry per CDR3 protein. The data hold more than 650,000 distinct CDR3 sequences, with about 40% observed a single time. The sample comprised PBMCs. Receptors were obtained from a human donor in good health (CMV status not recorded). Some clones in this sample may be carry-over from other donors' samples.

V and J are TRBV5-4 and TRBJ1-2, with TRBD1 matching 7 bases. Germline CDR1 reads SGHNT; CDR2 reads YYREEE (reference sequence). The CDR3 spans 15 residues. The V gene end was trimmed by 5 bases and the J gene end by 5 bases; junction bases not matched to a gene: 12. For the CDR3, the DNA is TGTGCCAGCAGATCCGGGGGTAGGGACAGATATGGCTACACCTTC. It codes for CASRSGGRDRYGYTF.

This chain joins TRBV6-5 and TRBJ1-2, with 8 positions matching TRBD1. The CDR3 contains 14 residues. Trimming at V came to 6 bases and at J to 4 bases, leaving 7 bases not matched to a gene. Germline V gene sequence: CDR1 MNHEY, CDR2 SVGAGI. The CDR3 DNA reads TGTGCCAGCAGGCGGGGACAGGCGACCTATGGCTACACCTTC. It codes for CASRRGQATYGYTF.

The chain has TRBV28 and TRBJ1-2; a possible D gene is TRBD1 (5 bases). In germline, CDR1 is MDHEN, CDR2 SYDVKM. The CDR3 is 11 residues long. V dropped 10 bases and J dropped 5 bases, with 11 bases sitting between them. The CDR3 DNA follows: TGTGCCACCCAAAGGGGTTATGGCTACACCTTC. This gives the protein CATQRGYGYTF.

V is TRBV19 and J is TRBJ1-5; TRBD1 might be the D (6 bases). V was shortened by 3 bases and J by 11 bases, with 17 bases between the two germline ends. CDR3 length: 14 amino acids. The germline CDR1 and CDR2 sequences are LNHDA and SQIVND (reference sequence). CDR3 in amino acids: CASSIGVGQRSQHF. The CDR3, as DNA: TGTGCCAGTAGTATCGGCGTGGGACAAAGGTCCCAGCATTTT.

The V gene is TRBV5-5, the J gene TRBJ1-1, with TRBD1 as a possible D gene (5 bases). V was clipped by 3 bases and J by 4 bases, with 10 bases between them. CDR3 size: 13 residues. Germline CDR1 is SGHKS and CDR2 is YYEKEE (reference sequence). CDR3 residues: CASSWDGGTEAFF. The CDR3 nucleotides are TGTGCCAGCAGCTGGGACGGGGGCACTGAAGCTTTCTTT. The complete variable domain, with remaining parts taken from reference TRBV5-5 and TRBJ1-1, reads DAGVTQSPTHLIKTRGQQVTLRCSPISGHKSVSWYQQVLGQGPQFIFQYYEKEERGRGNFPDRFSARQFPNYSSELNVNALLLGDSALYLCASSWDGGTEAFFGQGTRLTVV.

The chain carries TRBV6-1 and TRBJ2-2; D might be TRBD2 (5 bases). The germline V gene has CDR1 MNHNS and CDR2 SASEGT. V was pared by 3 bases and J by 5 bases, with 10 bases between. CDR3 size: 14 residues. DNA for the CDR3: TGTGCCAGCAGTGAGCGTGGACTGACCGGGGAGCTGTTTTTT. It specifies CASSERGLTGELFF.

In its sample, this clonotype was seen a few times. The rearrangement joins TRBV7-8 to TRBJ2-7, with TRBD1 matching 7 bases. The length of the CDR3 is 14 residues. Per germline, CDR1 SGHVS and CDR2 FQNEAQ. Trimming removed 5 bases from V and 5 bases from J; junction bases left unmatched: 9. The DNA of the CDR3 is TGTGCCAGCAGCCCGAGACAGGGTCTCGACGAGCAGTACTTC. Residues: CASSPRQGLDEQYF.

As for this clonotype: A single base separates this from a much larger clone, so it may be a read error. This chain connects TRBV7-2 to TRBJ2-4; 8 bases line up with TRBD2. The germline V gene has CDR1 SGHTA and CDR2 FQGNSA. CDR3 length equals 16 residues. The V segment lost 2 bases and the J segment 3 bases; nucleotides outside the gene matches: 6. Here the CDR3 reads CASSLWAGGVKNIQYF. Written as DNA, the CDR3 is TGTGCCAGCAGCTTATGGGCGGGGGGAGTCAAAAACATTCAGTACTTC.

There are many counts of this clonotype. This rearrangement joins TRBV7-2 to TRBJ1-1; tentatively, D is TRBD1 (6 bases). This CDR3 has 13 residues. Germline V gives CDR1 SGHTA, CDR2 FQGNSA. The V gene lost 6 bases and the J gene lost 1 base, with 9 bases spanning the gap. The CDR3 DNA follows: TGTGCCAGCAGATGGGGACAGAACACTGAAGCTTTCTTT. Its protein product is CASRWGQNTEAFF.

This rearrangement joins TRBV12-3 or TRBV12-4 to TRBJ1-5; D unresolved. CDR3 length: 14 residues. With 5 bases removed from V and 8 bases from J, the gap between germline ends came to 16 bases. The CDR3 sequence is CASSPGPFKEPQHF. In nucleotides, the CDR3 is TGTGCCAGCAGTCCCGGACCTTTTAAGGAGCCCCAGCATTTT.

Notes on this clonotype: Without the conserved terminal phenylalanine or tryptophan, this CDR3 likely stems from a read error. This chain joins TRBV7-2 and TRBJ2-7, with TRBD2 matching over 8 bases. Germline CDR1 reads SGHTA; CDR2 reads FQGNSA. The V gene end was trimmed by 5 bases and the J gene end by 1 base; junction bases not matched to a gene: 10. The CDR3 loop spans 16 amino acids. CDR3 sequence: CASSVWTSSSSYEQYL. The CDR3, as DNA: TGTGCCAGCAGCGTGTGGACTAGCTCCTCTTCCTACGAGCAGTACTTA.

The rearrangement links TRBV28 to TRBJ2-3, with 11 positions matching TRBD2. CDR3 size: 18 residues. The germline V gene encodes CDR1 MDHEN and CDR2 SYDVKM. The trim removed 5 bases at V and 7 bases at J, leaving 17 bases unmatched. The CDR3 protein is CASSKRIVAGGPGNTQYF. The DNA of the CDR3 is TGTGCCAGCAGTAAAAGGATAGTAGCGGGAGGGCCGGGGAATACGCAGTATTTT.

This chain connects TRBV28 to TRBJ2-6; D gene unclear. V was shortened by 7 bases and J by 0 bases, with 10 bases between the two germline ends. Per the germline V gene, CDR1 is MDHEN and CDR2 is SYDVKM. The CDR3 runs 15 residues. The CDR3 DNA follows: TGTGCCAGCAAATTAGGTCGCTCTGGGGCCAACGTCCTGACTTTC. This gives the protein CASKLGRSGANVLTF. Full variable domain (missing parts from reference TRBV28 and TRBJ2-6): DVKVTQSSRYLVKRTGEKVFLECVQDMDHENMFWYRQDPGLGLRLIYFSYDVKMKEKGDIPEGYSVSREKKERFSLILESASTNQTSMYLCASKLGRSGANVLTFGAGSRLTVL.

In this sample, this clonotype turned up a few times. The chain couples TRBV6-6 to TRBJ1-1; D is possibly TRBD1 (5 bases). In germline, CDR1 is MNHNY, CDR2 SVGAGI (reference sequence). This CDR3 has 12 amino acids. V lost 7 bases and J lost 5, with 11 bases in between. The CDR3, as DNA: TGTGCCAGCACTGGGGGAGGAACTGAAGCTTTCTTT. Translated, it gives CASTGGGTEAFF.

This clonotype was recorded a few times. The genes are TRBV24-1 and TRBJ2-2; D is undetermined. The germline gives CDR1 KGHDR, CDR2 SFDVKD. CDR3 size: 12 residues. V shed 4 bases and J shed 7 bases, with 6 bases lying between them. The CDR3 nucleotides read TGTGCCACCAGTGAGACTGGCGGGGAGCTGTTTTTT. Amino acid sequence: CATSETGGELFF.

CDR3 in amino acids: CASSGTGAYGYTF. The CDR3 region has the DNA TGTGCCAGCAGTGGGACAGGGGCCTATGGCTACACCTTC. J is TRBJ1-2 and V is TRBV6-1, with TRBD1 matching 9 bases. The CDR3 contains 13 residues. Germline assignment: CDR1 MNHNS and CDR2 SASEGT. With 4 bases clipped from V and 4 bases from J, the junction kept 1 base outside the gene matches.

This clonotype showed up many times. The V gene is TRBV7-2, the J gene TRBJ2-2; no clear D gene. CDR1 SGHTA and CDR2 FQGNSA come from the germline V gene. V dropped 2 bases and J dropped 4 bases, with 14 bases sitting between them. CDR3 length: 16 residues. CDR3 nucleotides: TGTGCCAGCAGCTTAATAGCCACCCGACTCACCGGGGAGCTGTTTTTT. This sequence encodes CASSLIATRLTGELFF.

This clonotype showed up just a few times. The rearrangement joins TRBV24-1 to TRBJ2-2; TRBD1 aligns across 8 bases. CDR1 and CDR2 (germline): KGHDR, SFDVKD. The CDR3 length is 15 residues. Germline trimming cut 4 bases from V and 8 bases from J; bases unmatched to any gene: 8. The CDR3 DNA reads TGTGCCACCAGTGAACAGGACAGGGTGCTTGGGGAGCTGTTTTTT. It is translated as CATSEQDRVLGELFF.